Below are 11 T cell receptor beta chains sequenced from a single sample in a study of CD8 T cells in Susac syndrome. RNA amounts of roughly 0.5 to 1 ug underwent reverse transcription with random hexamers. TCRdb redid the calling of the immunoSEQ multiplex PCR reads with MiXCR, one entry per CDR3 protein. The table has about 290,000 distinct CDR3 sequences, approximately 89% seen once. Material for sequencing was CD8+ T cells from PBMCs. These receptors came from a human donor with multiple sclerosis.

The chain has TRBV2 and TRBJ2-1; maybe TRBD2 (7 bases). The CDR3 runs 14 residues. CDR1 SNHLY and CDR2 FYNNEI come from the germline V gene. Trimming removed 6 bases from V and 9 bases from J, with 18 bases in between. CDR3 sequence reads: CASRSLGGASEQFF. CDR3 DNA: TGTGCCAGCAGGAGCCTTGGGGGGGCTAGTGAGCAGTTCTTC.

The CDR3 loop reads CASSLGQGDGGELFF. The CDR3 region has the DNA TGTGCCAGCAGCCTGGGACAGGGAGACGGCGGGGAGCTGTTTTTT. The V gene is TRBV7-9, the J gene TRBJ2-2, with 9 bases that match TRBD1. The length of the CDR3 is 15 residues. The trim removed 5 bases at V and 7 bases at J, leaving 8 bases unmatched. Germline V gene sequence: CDR1 SEHNR, CDR2 FQNEAQ (reference sequence).

The chain has TRBV9 and TRBJ2-3, with TRBD2 matching 8 bases. V lost 4 bases, J lost 0 bases, and 4 bases stayed unmatched. From germline, CDR1 is SGDLS and CDR2 YYNGEE. The CDR3 extends over 15 amino acids. The chain's CDR3 is CASSTSGTSTDTQYF. The CDR3 region has the DNA TGTGCCAGCAGCACTAGCGGTACTAGCACAGATACGCAGTATTTT.

V gene TRBV9 combines with J gene TRBJ2-1; 8 nucleotides agree with TRBD2. Trimming removed 4 bases from V and 6 bases from J; junction bases left unmatched: 9. CDR3 length: 15 amino acids. Germline values: CDR1 SGDLS, CDR2 YYNGEE. CDR3 DNA sequence: TGTGCCAGCAGCCCCCAAACCGGGACTAGCAATGAGCAGTTCTTC. Its protein is CASSPQTGTSNEQFF.

The J gene is TRBJ1-5, the V gene TRBV7-8; D unresolved. Looked up from germline, CDR1 is SGHVS and CDR2 is FQNEAQ. V dropped 1 base and J dropped 0 bases, with 7 bases sitting between them. The CDR3 spans 15 residues. The CDR3 region is CASSLGPYSNQPQHF. The CDR3 nucleotides read TGTGCCAGCAGCTTAGGACCCTATAGCAATCAGCCCCAGCATTTT. The entire variable domain, with the rest obtained from reference TRBV7-8 and TRBJ1-5, is as follows: GAGVSQSPRYKVAKRGQDVALRCDPISGHVSLFWYQQALGQGPEFLTYFQNEAQLDKSGLPSDRFFAERPEGSVSTLKIQRTQQEDSAVYLCASSLGPYSNQPQHFGDGTRLSIL.

The gene calls are TRBV12-5 and TRBJ2-2; 8 bases map to TRBD2. V shed 9 bases and J 3 bases; nucleotides not matched to a gene: 6. The CDR3 totals 14 residues. Germline V CDR1 and CDR2: LGHNT, FRNRAP. CDR3 sequence reads: CASHSGTYTGELFF. CDR3 bases: TGTGCTAGCCATAGCGGGACCTACACCGGGGAGCTGTTTTTT.

For the CDR3, the DNA is TGTGCCAGCAGTGAGGGAGGGTTGGTAGAGACCCAGTACTTC. Protein: CASSEGGLVETQYF. The J gene is TRBJ2-5, the V gene TRBV6-1; 7 bases fit TRBD2. The length of the CDR3 is 14 residues. Germline V CDR1 and CDR2: MNHNS, SASEGT. V was pared by 3 bases and J by 4 bases, with 5 bases of the junction left unmatched.

This chain joins TRBV6-5 and TRBJ2-7; 7 nucleotides align to TRBD2. Germline V gene data show CDR1 as MNHEY and CDR2 as SVGAGI. This CDR3 has 13 residues. Trimming cost V 2 bases and J 5 bases; bases outside gene matches: 3. The CDR3 sequence: CASSYGGGNEQYF. CDR3 bases: TGTGCCAGCAGTTACGGGGGGGGAAACGAGCAGTACTTC.

This clonotype was seen a single time. V usage is TRBV3-1 and J usage is TRBJ2-7; D possibly corresponds to TRBD1 (5 bases). This CDR3 is 15 amino acids long. Germline lookup yields CDR1 LGHDT and CDR2 YNNKEL (reference sequence). The V end lost 1 base, the J end lost 3 bases, and 13 bases lay between the germline ends. The DNA for the CDR3 is TGTGCCAGCAGCCAAGTAACGCAGGGATACTACGAGCAGTACTTC. Translation gives CASSQVTQGYYEQYF.

V usage is TRBV27 and J usage is TRBJ1-6, with 7 bases lining up with TRBD1. CDR3 length: 14 residues. V lost 6 bases to trimming and J lost 7 bases; unmatched junction nucleotides: 6. Per the germline V gene, CDR1 is MNHEY and CDR2 is SMNVEV (reference sequence). CDR3 region: CASRTGTRNSPLHF. CDR3 bases: TGTGCCAGCAGGACAGGGACCAGGAATTCACCCCTCCACTTT.

This chain connects TRBV7-9 to TRBJ2-7; 10 nucleotides line up with TRBD1. The CDR3 runs 15 residues. The V segment lost 3 bases and the J segment 5 bases; nucleotides outside the gene matches: 7. Germline V gene lookup returns CDR1 SEHNR and CDR2 FQNEAQ (reference sequence). Here the CDR3 DNA reads TGTGCCAGCAGCTTTGACAGGGGGCTTAGCGACGAGCAGTACTTC. Translated: CASSFDRGLSDEQYF.